This T cell receptor (beta chain) was captured by sequencing in a study of cytomegalovirus exposure and HLA in healthy donors (dated by TCRdb to about 2017). About the study as a whole: An earlier analysis of roughly 630 of the donors reported 250 to 300 Gb of sequence data and 117 million unique TCR beta sequences from about 179 million T cells. An early release covering roughly 600 HLA-typed donors comprised about 300 gigabases of sequencing data and some 79 million unique TCR sequences. Among the roughly 430 genotyped donors, approximately 77% belonged to the genetic ancestry cluster associated with self-reported Caucasian donors. The study was designed to test whether signatures of past pathogen exposure could be identified by cataloging public T cell receptors. The T cell repertoires of 700 or so subjects were profiled by immunosequencing and related to cytomegalovirus serostatus. Besides the first cohort of hundreds of subjects, a separate validation cohort made up of roughly 120 different subjects was used. High-throughput TCR immunosequencing, statistical association of individual TCRs with disease status, and machine learning were combined to predict cytomegalovirus infection status. To study patterns of TCR occurrence, a later analysis re-analyzed previously published TCR beta repertoires from several hundred donors and added high-resolution HLA genotyping. Rather than drawing on any new phenotypic data, the later analysis identified candidate immune exposures from TCR beta sequences and the way those sequences occurred across donors. An earlier analysis of 587 of the donors used high-throughput TCR beta sequencing to judge whether each TCR beta V gene segment behaved as functional or pseudogenic. Donor age, sex, ethnicity and CMV serostatus were compiled together with the repertoire data. Genome-wide SNP genotypes for about three fifths of the roughly 670 donors were used in a later genetic analysis, which treated that subset as a discovery cohort. Every discovery cohort repertoire had been produced on one sequencing platform. HLA typing included class I and class II loci at four-digit resolution. The number of donors typed differed by locus, with 629-630 for A, B, C, DRB1 and DQB1, 522 for DQA1, 600 to 610 for DPA1, and some 440 for DPB1. Because of strong linkage in the cohort, roughly five DR-DQ haplotypes were treated as single units for association and clustering. Among a few hundred genotyped donors of the cohort, an average of about 240,000 unique TCR beta nucleotide sequences were sequenced per donor, around 20% of them non-productive.

Results the study describes overall, beyond this receptor: According to a later analysis, most CMV-associated TCR beta chains appeared to be HLA-restricted, and the HLA associations seemed to be driven largely by CMV exposure. In the study, some 180 TCR beta chains were listed as associated with cytomegalovirus. CMV serostatus was the only immune exposure information available for the cohort. Linkage disequilibrium might explain the correlated functional status among segregating V segments, but an unknown experimental factor could not be excluded. The authors suggested that the approach could potentially be extended to other disease states and immunological phenotypes. When HLA alleles, especially DR and DQ, strongly co-occurred, TCR associations were difficult to assign to individual alleles. In a later genetic analysis, a missense DCLRE1C variant was associated with V-gene and J-gene trimming of TCR beta chains, and the association was replicated in an independent cohort. In a later genetic analysis, fewer N-insertions in productive TCRs were reported among donors in an Asian-associated ancestry cluster than the approximately 630-donor mean. The classifier was reported to diagnose cytomegalovirus status with high specificity and sensitivity in both the original and validation cohorts. The cohort was sequenced for TCR beta chains only, and without alpha or paired-chain data the features that could be detected were limited. In a later analysis, HLA-associated TCR beta chains were found to be more clonally expanded and to have lower generation probabilities than equally common non-associated chains. HLA typing was unavailable for some donors at each locus, so association tests used only the typed subset. An earlier analysis of 587 of the donors showed that most TCR beta V segments appeared in productive rearrangements either about 90% or about 30% of the time, which broadly matched IMGT annotations. The earlier analysis of some 560 of the donors excluded some 15 rarely observed V segments, including chromosome 9 orphons, because counts were too low. Some IMGT-functional V segments, including TRBV6-2 and TRBV6-3, could not be distinguished by the 87-base-pair reads and were therefore excluded. A later analysis associated approximately 17,000 TCR beta sequences with specific HLA alleles at a false discovery rate of 0.05. Several of the top co-occurrence clusters appeared to be linked to parvovirus B19, influenza, CMV and Epstein-Barr virus, according to a later analysis. Roughly uniform sequencing depth across donors was assumed in presence/absence analyses, although this assumption may not hold. In vitro tests confirmed that a few of the cytomegalovirus-associated TCR beta chains recognize cytomegalovirus antigens. Most TCR sequences were seen in very few donors, while some public TCRs were found in many individuals. In a later analysis, the rate of TCR association differed among HLA loci, with DRB1 alleles having the most associated TCRs and HLA-C alleles having the fewest. A cluster of highly shared sequence variants was judged likely to represent a technical artifact of the sequencing pipeline. A further reported finding was that TCR beta sequences accurately predicted the HLA-A and HLA-B alleles for most subjects in the first cohort.

Receptors were amplified or captured by the immunoSEQ multiplex PCR assay. The multiplex PCR relied on a mix of 60 forward primers for TCR Vbeta segments and 13 reverse primers for TCR Jbeta segments. The CDR3 region of rearranged TCR beta genes was amplified from genomic DNA with a multiplex PCR assay. Amplified TCR beta libraries were sequenced as 87-base-pair reads on the Illumina HiSeq System. Under the source paper's analysis protocol: In a later analysis, roughly 80 million unique TCR beta chains were counted across the 500 to 700 repertoires, and roughly 11 million of these chains were shared by at least two donors. To remove PCR and sequencing errors, raw reads were error-corrected and collapsed into unique sequences using a nearest-neighbor algorithm that merged closely related sequences. To assign V, D and J gene segments, CDR3 sequences were aligned to IMGT reference sequences. For a sequence to be retained, a match of at least six nucleotides was required to both a V gene segment and a J gene segment. A rearrangement counted as productive if the CDR3 had no stop codons and remained in frame with V and J, and every other rearrangement counted as non-productive. CDR3 was defined according to IMGT convention as the region running from the second conserved V-encoded cysteine to the conserved J-encoded phenylalanine. Sequences without an unambiguous match to a single V gene segment were excluded from the earlier analysis of 450 to 650 of the donors. An earlier analysis of fewer than 750 of the donors called V segments functional above 56.7% productive rearrangements and segregating when the between-donor standard deviation exceeded 5%. A statistical classification framework was built to diagnose cytomegalovirus status from the catalog of TCR beta chain sequences. A later analysis assigned V and J genes by comparing TCR nucleotide sequences with IMGT/GENE-DB human TR gene sequences. Using the TCRdist pipeline, a later analysis assigned CDR3 sequences along with most-parsimonious VDJ recombination scenarios. In a later analysis, each TCR beta chain was defined by its CDR3 amino acid sequence together with its V-gene family, and reads lacking a unique V-gene family were excluded. In a later analysis, approximately 640 highly shared, low-generation-probability nucleotide sequences were removed to address suspected cross-contamination and a sequencing artifact. In a later analysis, a clonal expansion index was calculated for each public chain from normalized within-repertoire ranks of inferred template counts. A later analysis computed generation probabilities with a VDJ recombination model fitted to out-of-frame rearrangements, and checked the results against IGoR. A later analysis scored TCR-TCR, TCR-HLA and TCR-CMV co-occurrence with hypergeometric tests, applying a repertoire-size bias correction to TCR pairs. A later analysis estimated false discovery rates by permuting HLA or CMV assignments 20 times. In a later analysis, co-occurring TCRs were grouped using DBSCAN, with TCRdist sequence similarity added in when clustering inside HLA-allele-positive subsets. Co-occurrence clustering excluded repertoires with fewer than 30,000 or more than 120,000 public chains, plus five with anomalous nucleotide sharing. The table comes from immuneACCESS by way of TCRdb, which keeps in-frame sequences with V and J called. Part of the clones is missing from these tables; in studies checked, under half for an unresolved V gene and the rest for unknown reasons. D and trimming were read from the DNA, whereas the V and J calls and clone size are those reported in that table. This sample has 200,000 to 250,000 clones in its table, and about three quarters of those were observed once. The top ten constitute around 2.8% of the sample.

Points on this clone: Its binding antigen is unknown. The input lacks base qualities; no much larger clone sits a single base away.

In total, just over 650 healthy bone marrow donors made up the cohort. At the time of sampling, all cohort members were nominally healthy, though unrecorded immune exposures were likely present. The donor tested CMV seropositive, placing the donor among the approximately 290 seropositive members of the cohort. Each donor provided a peripheral blood sample, and peripheral blood mononuclear cells were used for TCR beta sequencing. Genomic DNA was extracted from the blood cell samples with the Qiagen DNeasy Blood Extraction Kit. V is reduced by 2 bases and J by 11 bases, leaving a spacing of 9 bases between them. The germline V gene gives CDR1 as MDHEN and CDR2 as SYDVKM. The CDR3 runs 11 residues from the cysteine to the phenylalanine. Only CDR3 DNA remains: 33 bases, in frame from the first base.

Sequenced input: PBMCs. The chain is assembled from TRBV28 and TRBJ1-1; there is no confident call for the D gene. The origin of this receptor is a woman aged 55-69 years in good health and CMV-seropositive. CDR3 protein: CASSLGRVAFF. The DNA is TGTGCCAGCAGTTTAGGTCGAGTGGCTTTCTTT.